This T cell receptor beta chain stems from a study of Ad26.COV2.S vaccination and SARS-CoV-2 variants (dated by TCRdb to the early 2020s). Concerning the study at large: Vaccine-arm donors were drawn from COV1001, a multicentre, randomized, double-blind, placebo-controlled phase I-IIa trial of Ad26.COV2.S in healthy adults. The TCR-sequenced set comprised around 30 samples: some 19 Ad26.COV2.S vaccine recipients, 5 placebo recipients and 8 SARS-CoV-2 convalescent individuals. Blinding of investigators to trial group allocation was maintained during experiments and outcome assessment. TCRbeta repertoire sequencing was used to assess the specificity and breadth of SARS-CoV-2-reactive T cell receptors after Ad26.COV2.S vaccination. Trial participants were randomized into five groups of five: low-dose or high-dose Ad26.COV2.S given once or twice, or placebo on both occasions. Dosing of Ad26.COV2.S was intramuscular, at either 5x10^10 or 1x10^11 viral particles, delivered as one shot or as two shots spaced 56 days apart.

TCRbeta CDR3 regions were sequenced with the immunoSEQ Assay. After extraction, genomic DNA underwent amplification by bias-controlled multiplex PCR, followed by high-throughput sequencing. On the study's bioinformatics: To quantify the absolute abundance of every unique TCRbeta CDR3 region, sequences were collapsed and filtered. T cell fraction was estimated by normalizing TCRbeta template counts to usable DNA, with usable DNA measured through amplification of reference genes found in all nucleated cells. Repertoire TCRs were annotated as SARS-CoV-2-specific by exact matching of V gene, CDR3 amino acid sequence and J gene to a known reactive TCR set. The reference SARS-CoV-2 TCR set came from MIRA and was filtered for enrichment in COVID-19-positive ImmuneCODE repertoires, removing public or cross-reactive TCRs. Drawing on the MIRA antigens, annotated TCRs were analysed further at the level of specific ORF or position within ORF. Breadth was defined as the number of annotated unique rearrangements divided by the total number of unique productive rearrangements, and depth was defined as the summed frequency of the annotated unique rearrangements. Two-sided Wilcoxon rank-sum tests were used to compare TCR breadth between groups. The source is immuneACCESS, and TCRdb retained only in-frame sequences with V and J called. Part of the clones is not carried over; for the studies checked, unresolved V genes explain less than half of this, and the remainder is unexplained. For V, J and clone size, that table is used; D and trimming come from the DNA. The sample table holds some 390,000 clones, of which roughly nine tenths were seen once. Jointly, the top ten make up about 3.6% of the sample.

As for this clone: The antigen it binds to is not known. Base qualities are not provided; no much larger clone lies one nucleotide away.

This sample's treatment or condition label indicates: roughly 20 received Ad26.COV2.S at low or high dose, single or two shots; 5 received placebo; per-sample allocation not given. Repertoires of vaccine and placebo recipients were sequenced from samples collected on day 63 after the first injection. In Cohort 1b, around 25 adults aged 18-55 years were enrolled at a single site in Boston, USA, between 29 July and 7 August 2020. Ad26.COV2.S was a replication-incompetent adenovirus type 26 vector that expressed a prefusion-stabilized SARS-CoV-2 spike protein derived from the original Wuhan strain. General findings and caveats noted by the study authors: Ad26.COV2.S recipients had higher spike-specific TCR breadth than placebo recipients (P = 0.0014). The authors noted that the TCR breadth and depth analyses may have underestimated total T cell responses. Non-spike TCR breadth was comparable between vaccine and placebo recipients, consistent with the vaccine containing only spike. Comparing responses between vaccine doses or regimens was not something the study was powered to do. Substantial breadth of spike-specific CD8+ and CD4+ T cell responses was reported after vaccination.

This material consisted of peripheral blood, taken in a trial of Ad26.COV2.S vaccine versus placebo. The sequence came from a person aged 18-65 years who received the Ad26.COV2.S COVID-19 vaccine or a placebo.

Here is the DNA: TGTGCCAGCAGAGAAATCAGTAATGAAAAACTGTTTTTT. Translated, it reads CASREISNEKLFF. The rearranged segments are TRBV12-3 or TRBV12-4 and TRBJ1-4; the D gene lacks a confident call. Including cysteine and phenylalanine, the CDR3 has 13 amino acids. The retained sequence is limited to the CDR3, 39 bases, with the frame set at the first base. Between the V and J ends, shortened by 6 bases and 4 bases respectively, the junction contains 9 bases.